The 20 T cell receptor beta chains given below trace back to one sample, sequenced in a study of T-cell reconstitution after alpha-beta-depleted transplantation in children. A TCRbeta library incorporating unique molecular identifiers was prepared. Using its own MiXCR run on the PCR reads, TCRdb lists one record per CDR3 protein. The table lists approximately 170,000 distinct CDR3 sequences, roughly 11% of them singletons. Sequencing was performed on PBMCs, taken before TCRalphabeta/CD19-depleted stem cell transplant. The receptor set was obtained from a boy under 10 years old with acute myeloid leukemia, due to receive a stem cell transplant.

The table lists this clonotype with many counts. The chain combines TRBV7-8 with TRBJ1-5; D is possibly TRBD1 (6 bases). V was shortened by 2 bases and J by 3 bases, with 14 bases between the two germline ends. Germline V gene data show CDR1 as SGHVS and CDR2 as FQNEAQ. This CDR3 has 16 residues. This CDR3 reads CASSLRGRGYNQPQHF. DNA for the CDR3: TGTGCCAGCAGCTTACGGGGCAGGGGCTACAATCAGCCCCAGCATTTT.

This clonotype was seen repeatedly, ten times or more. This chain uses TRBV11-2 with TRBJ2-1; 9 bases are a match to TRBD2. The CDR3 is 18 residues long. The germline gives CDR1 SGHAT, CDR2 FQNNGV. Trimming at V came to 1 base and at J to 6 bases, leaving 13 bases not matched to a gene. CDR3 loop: CASSLVVPWTSELNEQFF. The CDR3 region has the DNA TGTGCCAGCAGCTTAGTCGTCCCCTGGACTAGCGAGCTCAATGAGCAGTTCTTC.

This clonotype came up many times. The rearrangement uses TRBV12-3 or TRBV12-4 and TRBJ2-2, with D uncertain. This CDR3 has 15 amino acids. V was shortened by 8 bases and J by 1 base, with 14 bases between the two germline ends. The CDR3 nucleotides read TGTGCCAGCCGGACGGCACCCCTGAACACCGGGGAGCTGTTTTTT. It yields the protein CASRTAPLNTGELFF.

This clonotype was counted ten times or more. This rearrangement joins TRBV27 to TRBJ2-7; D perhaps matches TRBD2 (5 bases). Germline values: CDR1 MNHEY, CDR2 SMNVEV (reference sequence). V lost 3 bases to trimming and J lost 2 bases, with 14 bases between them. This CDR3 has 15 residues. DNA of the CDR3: TGTGCCAGCAGTTTCTCAGTGACCGGGACCTACGAGCAGTACTTC. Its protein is CASSFSVTGTYEQYF.

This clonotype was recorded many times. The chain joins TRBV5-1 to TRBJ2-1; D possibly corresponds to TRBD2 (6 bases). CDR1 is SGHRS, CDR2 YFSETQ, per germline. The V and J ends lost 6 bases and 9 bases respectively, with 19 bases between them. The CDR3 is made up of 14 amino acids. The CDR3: CASTIERETGEQFF. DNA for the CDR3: TGCGCCAGCACGATCGAACGGGAGACGGGTGAGCAGTTCTTC.

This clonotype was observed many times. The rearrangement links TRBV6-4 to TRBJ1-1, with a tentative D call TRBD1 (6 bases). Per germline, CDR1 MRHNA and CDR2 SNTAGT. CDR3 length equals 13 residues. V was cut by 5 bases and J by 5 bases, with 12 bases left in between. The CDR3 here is CASSSGERTEAFF. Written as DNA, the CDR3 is TGTGCCAGCAGTTCAGGGGAGAGGACTGAAGCTTTCTTT.

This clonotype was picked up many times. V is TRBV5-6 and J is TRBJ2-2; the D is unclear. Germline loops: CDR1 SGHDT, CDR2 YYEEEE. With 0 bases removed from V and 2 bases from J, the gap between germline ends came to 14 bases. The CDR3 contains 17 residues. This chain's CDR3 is CASSLAEGMVNTGELFF. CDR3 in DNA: TGTGCCAGCAGCTTGGCCGAAGGGATGGTAAACACCGGGGAGCTGTTTTTT.

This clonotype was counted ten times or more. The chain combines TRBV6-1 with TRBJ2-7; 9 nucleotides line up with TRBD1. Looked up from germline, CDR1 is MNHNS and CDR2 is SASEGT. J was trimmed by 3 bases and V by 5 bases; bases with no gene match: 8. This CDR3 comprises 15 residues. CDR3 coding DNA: TGTGCCAGCAGTACCCTCGGGACAGGGTTCTACGAGCAGTACTTC. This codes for CASSTLGTGFYEQYF.

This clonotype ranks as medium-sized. CDR3 loop: CASSQYSQHYGYTF. The DNA for the CDR3 is TGTGCCAGCAGCCAGTACTCGCAGCACTATGGCTACACCTTC. This rearrangement joins TRBV3-1 to TRBJ1-2; D uncertain. Germline V gives CDR1 LGHDT, CDR2 YNNKEL (reference sequence). With 3 bases removed from V and 3 bases from J, the gap between germline ends came to 11 bases. The CDR3 totals 14 residues.

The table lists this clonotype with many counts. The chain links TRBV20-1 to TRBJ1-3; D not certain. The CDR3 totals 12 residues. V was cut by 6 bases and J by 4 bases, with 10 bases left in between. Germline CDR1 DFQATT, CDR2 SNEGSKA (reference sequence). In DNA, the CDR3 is TGCAGTGCCCCCAGAGCGGGAAACACCATATATTTT. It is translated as CSAPRAGNTIYF.

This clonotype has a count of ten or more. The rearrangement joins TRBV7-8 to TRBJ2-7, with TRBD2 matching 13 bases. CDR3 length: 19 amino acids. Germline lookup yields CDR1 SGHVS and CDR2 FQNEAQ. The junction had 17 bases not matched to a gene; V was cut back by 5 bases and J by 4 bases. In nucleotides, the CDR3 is TGTGCCAGCAGCCCGAGGACTAGCGGGAGTAACCGCCTGATATACGAGCAGTACTTC. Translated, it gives CASSPRTSGSNRLIYEQYF.

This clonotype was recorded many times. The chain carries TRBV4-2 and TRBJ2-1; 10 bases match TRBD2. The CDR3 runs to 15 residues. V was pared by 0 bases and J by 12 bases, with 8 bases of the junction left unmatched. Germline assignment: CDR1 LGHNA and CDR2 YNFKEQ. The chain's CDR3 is CASSQESGGAFGQFF. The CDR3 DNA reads TGTGCCAGCAGCCAAGAGAGCGGGGGGGCGTTTGGGCAGTTCTTC.

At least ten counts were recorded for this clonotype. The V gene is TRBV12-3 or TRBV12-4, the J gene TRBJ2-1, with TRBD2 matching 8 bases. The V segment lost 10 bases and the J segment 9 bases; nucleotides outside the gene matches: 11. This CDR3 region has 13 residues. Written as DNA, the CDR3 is TGTGCCACCACACTAGCGGTCCGAAGTGAGCAGTTCTTC. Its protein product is CATTLAVRSEQFF.

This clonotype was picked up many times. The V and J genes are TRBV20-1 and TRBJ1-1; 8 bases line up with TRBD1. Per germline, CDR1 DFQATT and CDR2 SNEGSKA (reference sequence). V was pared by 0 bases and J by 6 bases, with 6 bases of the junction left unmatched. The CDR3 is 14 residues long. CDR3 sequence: CSARDVRGLAEAFF. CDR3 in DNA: TGCAGTGCTAGAGATGTCAGGGGGCTGGCTGAAGCTTTCTTT.

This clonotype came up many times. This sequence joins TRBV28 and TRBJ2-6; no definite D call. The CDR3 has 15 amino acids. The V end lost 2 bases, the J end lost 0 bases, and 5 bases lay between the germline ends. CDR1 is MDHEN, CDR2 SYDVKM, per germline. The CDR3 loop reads CASSLLSSGANVLTF. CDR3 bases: TGTGCCAGCAGTTTACTTAGCTCTGGGGCCAACGTCCTGACTTTC.

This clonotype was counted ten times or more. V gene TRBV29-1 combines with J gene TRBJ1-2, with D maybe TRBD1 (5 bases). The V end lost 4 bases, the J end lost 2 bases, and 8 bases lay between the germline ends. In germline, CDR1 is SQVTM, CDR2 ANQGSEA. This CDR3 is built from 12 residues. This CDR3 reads CSVGGGNYGYTF. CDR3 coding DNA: TGCAGCGTTGGGGGGGGGAACTATGGCTACACCTTC.

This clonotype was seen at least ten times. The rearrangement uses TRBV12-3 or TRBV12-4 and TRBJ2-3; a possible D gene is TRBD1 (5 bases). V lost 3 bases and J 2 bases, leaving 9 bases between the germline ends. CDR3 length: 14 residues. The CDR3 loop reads CASSFGRATDTQYF. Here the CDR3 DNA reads TGTGCCAGCAGTTTCGGCAGGGCCACAGATACGCAGTATTTT.

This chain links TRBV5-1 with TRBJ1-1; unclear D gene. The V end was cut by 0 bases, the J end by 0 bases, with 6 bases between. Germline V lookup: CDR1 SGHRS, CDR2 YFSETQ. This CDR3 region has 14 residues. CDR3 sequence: CASSLVRVNTEAFF. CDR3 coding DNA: TGCGCCAGCAGCTTGGTACGAGTGAACACTGAAGCTTTCTTT.

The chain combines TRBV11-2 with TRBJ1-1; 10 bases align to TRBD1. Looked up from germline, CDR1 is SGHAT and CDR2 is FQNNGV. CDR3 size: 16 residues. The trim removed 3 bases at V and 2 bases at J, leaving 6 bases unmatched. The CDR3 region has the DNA TGTGCCAGCAGCTTCGTGGACAGGGGGACAAACACTGAAGCTTTCTTT. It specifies CASSFVDRGTNTEAFF. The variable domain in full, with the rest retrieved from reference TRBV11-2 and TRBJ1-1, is EAGVAQSPRYKIIEKRQSVAFWCNPISGHATLYWYQQILGQGPKLLIQFQNNGVVDDSQLPKDRFSAERLKGVDSTLKIQPAKLEDSAVYLCASSFVDRGTNTEAFFGQGTRLTVV.

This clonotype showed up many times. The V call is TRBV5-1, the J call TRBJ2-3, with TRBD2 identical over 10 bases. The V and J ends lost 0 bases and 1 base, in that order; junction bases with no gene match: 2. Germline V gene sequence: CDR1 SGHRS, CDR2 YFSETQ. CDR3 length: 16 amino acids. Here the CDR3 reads CASSLALAGGTDTQYF. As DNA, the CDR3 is TGCGCCAGCAGCTTGGCCCTAGCGGGAGGCACAGATACGCAGTATTTT.